Below are 14 T cell receptor beta chains sequenced from a single sample in a study of control samples from healthy donors and cancer patients. The protocol was immunoSEQ multiplex PCR, while the TCRdb copy is restricted to in-frame clones and leaves out a portion. The sample contains 150,000 to 200,000 clones, 90% of which appear only once. Sequenced: blood. The receptors shown here come from a woman between 50 and 59 years old in good health.

The V and J genes are TRBV7-3 and TRBJ1-6; D might be TRBD1 (5 bases). The CDR3 consists of 15 residues. Germline CDR1 SGHTA, CDR2 FQGTGA. V lost 5 bases and J 7 bases, leaving 15 bases between the germline ends. The CDR3 here is CASSGGVFLNSPLHF. CDR3 coding DNA: TGTGCCAGCAGCGGAGGGGTGTTCTTAAATTCACCCCTCCACTTT.

The chain carries TRBV7-2 and TRBJ2-5; 9 nucleotides match TRBD2. In germline, CDR1 is SGHTA, CDR2 FQGNSA. This CDR3 region has 17 residues. V trimming: 5 bases; J trimming: 4 bases; junction bases outside the gene matches: 14. The chain's CDR3 is CASSPGLARSGRETQYF. In DNA, the CDR3 is TGTGCCAGCAGCCCTGGACTAGCGAGATCCGGGCGAGAGACCCAGTACTTC.

The chain links TRBV24-1 to TRBJ2-2, with D perhaps TRBD1 (6 bases). Germline CDR1 is KGHDR and CDR2 is SFDVKD. V lost 8 bases and J lost 6, with 15 bases in between. The CDR3 runs to 14 residues. CDR3 region: CATTGQTGAGELFF. The CDR3 DNA sequence: TGTGCCACCACGGGACAAACTGGGGCCGGGGAGCTGTTTTTT.

The chain recombines TRBV5-8 with TRBJ2-7, with D hard to call. Trimming took off 2 bases at V and 5 bases at J, with 11 bases between the two ends. The germline gives CDR1 SGHTS, CDR2 YDEGEE. The length of the CDR3 is 13 residues. Written as DNA, the CDR3 is TGTGCCAGCAGCTTACGCGAGCCCCACGAGCAGTACTTC. Translated: CASSLREPHEQYF. Drawing the rest from reference TRBV5-8 and TRBJ2-7, the complete variable domain is EAGVTQSPTHLIKTRGQQATLRCSPISGHTSVYWYQQALGLGLQFLLWYDEGEERNRGNFPPRFSGRQFPNYSSELNVNALELEDSALYLCASSLREPHEQYFGPGTRLTVT.

This clone was seen a single time. The chain links TRBV12-3 or TRBV12-4 to TRBJ1-2; a possible D gene is TRBD1 (6 bases). CDR3 length: 13 amino acids. The germline V and J ends were trimmed by 7 bases and 8 bases, with 17 bases remaining between them. CDR3 in DNA: TGTGCCAGCACCTCGTCCGGGACAAGCGGCTACACCTTC. It specifies CASTSSGTSGYTF.

This clone showed up just once. V is TRBV7-3 and J is TRBJ1-1; TRBD1 is a possible D gene (5 bases). Per the germline V gene, CDR1 is SGHTA and CDR2 is FQGTGA. The CDR3 totals 15 residues. Trimming pared 5 bases from V and 0 bases from J, leaving 13 bases between. DNA of the CDR3: TGTGCCAGCAGCCCGGGACGGGGCATGAACACTGAAGCTTTCTTT. As protein: CASSPGRGMNTEAFF.

V is TRBV5-6 and J is TRBJ2-1; no reliable D call. V was clipped by 0 bases and J by 6 bases, with 13 bases between them. The CDR3 consists of 15 residues. Germline CDR1 SGHDT, CDR2 YYEEEE. The CDR3 protein is CASSLVRAISNEQFF. DNA for the CDR3: TGTGCCAGCAGCTTGGTACGGGCTATTAGCAATGAGCAGTTCTTC.

The genes are TRBV11-2 and TRBJ2-7; D not resolved. CDR1 is SGHAT and CDR2 is FQNNGV in the germline V gene. The CDR3 has 13 residues. V was trimmed by 3 bases and J by 2 bases, leaving 8 bases between them. CDR3 protein: CASSLAFTYEQYF. In DNA form, the CDR3 reads TGTGCCAGCAGCTTGGCTTTTACCTACGAGCAGTACTTC.

The chain combines TRBV18 with TRBJ1-6; possibly TRBD1 for D (5 bases). V was cut by 0 bases and J by 5 bases, with 8 bases left in between. This CDR3 contains 15 residues. From germline, CDR1 is KGHSH and CDR2 LQKENI. The CDR3 nucleotides read TGTGCCAGCTCACCACCGGCAGGGAATAATTCACCCCTCCACTTT. Residues: CASSPPAGNNSPLHF.

This clone was recorded only once. V usage is TRBV6-5 and J usage is TRBJ1-2, with a possible D match to TRBD1 (6 bases). The CDR3 has 13 residues. V lost 5 bases to trimming and J lost 3 bases, with 10 bases between them. In germline, CDR1 is MNHEY, CDR2 SVGAGI. The DNA of the CDR3 is TGTGCCAGCAGTCGGGACACGGACTATGGCTACACCTTC. It codes for CASSRDTDYGYTF.

This chain links TRBV19 with TRBJ1-5, with D hard to call. The CDR3 totals 12 residues. V was cut by 4 bases and J by 7 bases, with 8 bases left in between. CDR1 is LNHDA, CDR2 SQIVND, per germline (reference sequence). CDR3 in amino acids: CASSNRPQPQHF. The CDR3 bases are TGTGCCAGTAGTAATCGGCCCCAGCCCCAGCATTTT.

J is TRBJ1-2 and V is TRBV6-2 or TRBV6-3; possibly TRBD1 for D (5 bases). The V end was cut by 2 bases, the J end by 8 bases, with 12 bases between. CDR1 and CDR2 from the germline V gene are MNHEY and SVGEGT. The CDR3 extends over 13 amino acids. CDR3 amino acids: CASSYMQGQGYTF. The CDR3 DNA reads as TGTGCCAGCAGTTACATGCAGGGTCAAGGCTACACCTTC.

The chain recombines TRBV27 with TRBJ2-1, with D possibly TRBD2 on 5 matching bases. Germline V lookup: CDR1 MNHEY, CDR2 SMNVEV (reference sequence). The CDR3 has 15 residues. Trimming pared 7 bases from V and 1 base from J, leaving 14 bases between. CDR3 coding DNA: TGTGCCAGCACGGTTGCGGGCCCATCCTACAATGAGCAGTTCTTC. This encodes CASTVAGPSYNEQFF.

The chain joins TRBV14 to TRBJ2-1; D uncertain. Germline V gives CDR1 SGHDN, CDR2 FVKESK. Trimming left V 1 base short and J 2 bases short, with 9 bases between. CDR3 length: 15 residues. The CDR3 DNA reads as TGTGCCAGCAGCCAAGGGCTAGGAACCTACAATGAGCAGTTCTTC. Its protein is CASSQGLGTYNEQFF.